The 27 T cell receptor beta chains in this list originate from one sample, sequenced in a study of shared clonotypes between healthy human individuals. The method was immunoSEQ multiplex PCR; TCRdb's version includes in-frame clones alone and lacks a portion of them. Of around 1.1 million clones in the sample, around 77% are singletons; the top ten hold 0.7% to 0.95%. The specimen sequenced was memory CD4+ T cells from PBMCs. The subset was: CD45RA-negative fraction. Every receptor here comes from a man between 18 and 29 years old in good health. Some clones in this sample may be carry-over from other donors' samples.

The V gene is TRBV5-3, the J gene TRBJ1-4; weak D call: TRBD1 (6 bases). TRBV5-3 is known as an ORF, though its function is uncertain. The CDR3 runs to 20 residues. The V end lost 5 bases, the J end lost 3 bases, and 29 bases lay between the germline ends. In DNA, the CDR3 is TGTGCCAGAAGAGAAGGGGCGACAGGACCTTTAGGGAGGGCTAATGAAAAACTGTTTTTT. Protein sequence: CARREGATGPLGRANEKLFF.

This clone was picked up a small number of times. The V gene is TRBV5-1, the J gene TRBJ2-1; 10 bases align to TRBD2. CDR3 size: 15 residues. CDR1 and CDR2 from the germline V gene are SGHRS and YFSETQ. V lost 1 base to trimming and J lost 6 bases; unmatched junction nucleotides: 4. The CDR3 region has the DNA TGCGCCAGCAGCTTGAGCCTAGCGGGAGCCAATGAGCAGTTCTTC. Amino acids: CASSLSLAGANEQFF.

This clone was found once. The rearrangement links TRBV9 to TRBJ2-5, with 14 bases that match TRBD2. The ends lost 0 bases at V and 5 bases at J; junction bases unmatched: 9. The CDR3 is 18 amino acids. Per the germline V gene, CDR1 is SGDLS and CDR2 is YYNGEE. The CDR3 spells CASSVGLAGGSREETQYF. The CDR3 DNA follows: TGTGCCAGCAGCGTAGGACTAGCGGGAGGGTCTCGGGAGGAGACCCAGTACTTC.

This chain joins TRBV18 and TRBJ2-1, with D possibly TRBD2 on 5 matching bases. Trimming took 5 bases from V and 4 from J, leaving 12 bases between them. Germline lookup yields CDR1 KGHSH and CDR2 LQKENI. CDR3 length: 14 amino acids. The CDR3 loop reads CASSGGRAYNEQFF. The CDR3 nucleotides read TGTGCCAGCTCAGGAGGACGGGCTTACAATGAGCAGTTCTTC.

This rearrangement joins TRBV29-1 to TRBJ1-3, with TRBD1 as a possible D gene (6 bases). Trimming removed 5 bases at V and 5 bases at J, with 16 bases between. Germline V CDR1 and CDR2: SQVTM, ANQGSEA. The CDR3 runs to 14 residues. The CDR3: CSVRVGGRRNTIYF. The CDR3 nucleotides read TGCAGCGTTCGCGTGGGGGGCAGACGAAACACCATATATTTT.

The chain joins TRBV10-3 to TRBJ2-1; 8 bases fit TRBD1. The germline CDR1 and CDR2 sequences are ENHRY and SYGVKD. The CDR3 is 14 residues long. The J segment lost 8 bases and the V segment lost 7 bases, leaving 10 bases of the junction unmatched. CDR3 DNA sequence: TGTGCCATCAAAAAGGGGACAGGAGAGGATGAGCAGTTCTTC. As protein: CAIKKGTGEDEQFF.

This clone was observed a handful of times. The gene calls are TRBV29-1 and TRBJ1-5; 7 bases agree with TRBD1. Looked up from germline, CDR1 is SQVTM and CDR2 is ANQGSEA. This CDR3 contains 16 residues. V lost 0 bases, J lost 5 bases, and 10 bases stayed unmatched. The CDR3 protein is CSVEEHSGTDDQPQHF. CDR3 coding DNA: TGCAGCGTTGAAGAGCATTCGGGGACAGACGATCAGCCCCAGCATTTT. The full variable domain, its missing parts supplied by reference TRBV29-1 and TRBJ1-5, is SAVISQKPSRDICQRGTSLTIQCQVDSQVTMMFWYRQQPGQSLTLIATANQGSEATYESGFVIDKFPISRPNLTFSTLTVSNMSPEDSSIYLCSVEEHSGTDDQPQHFGDGTRLSIL.

CDR3 nucleotide sequence: TGTGCCAGCGAAAGGGGGCTTAACACTGAAGCTTTCTTT. Translated, it gives CASERGLNTEAFF. The chain has TRBV5-4 and TRBJ1-1; 7 nucleotides match TRBD1. This CDR3 comprises 13 residues. Germline CDR1 and CDR2: SGHNT and YYREEE (reference sequence). The ends lost 7 bases at V and 2 bases at J; junction bases unmatched: 5.

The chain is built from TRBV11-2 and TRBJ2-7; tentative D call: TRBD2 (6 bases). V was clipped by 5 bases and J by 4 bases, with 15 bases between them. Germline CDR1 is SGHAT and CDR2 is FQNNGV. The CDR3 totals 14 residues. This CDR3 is CASSLRGGTYEQYF. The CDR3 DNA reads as TGTGCCAGCAGCCTAAGGGGCGGGACGTACGAGCAGTACTTC.

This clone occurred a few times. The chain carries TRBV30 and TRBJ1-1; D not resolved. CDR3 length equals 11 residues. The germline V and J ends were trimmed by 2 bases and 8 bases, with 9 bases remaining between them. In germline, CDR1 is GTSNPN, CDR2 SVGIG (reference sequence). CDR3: CAWSLPGEAFF. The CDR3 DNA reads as TGTGCCTGGAGTCTTCCGGGGGAAGCTTTCTTT.

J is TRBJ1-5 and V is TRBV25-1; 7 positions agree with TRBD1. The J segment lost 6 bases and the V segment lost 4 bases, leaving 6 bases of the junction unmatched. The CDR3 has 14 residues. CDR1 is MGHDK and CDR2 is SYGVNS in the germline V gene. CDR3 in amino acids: CASSGQGPRQPQHF. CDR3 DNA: TGTGCCAGCAGTGGACAGGGTCCCCGTCAGCCCCAGCATTTT.

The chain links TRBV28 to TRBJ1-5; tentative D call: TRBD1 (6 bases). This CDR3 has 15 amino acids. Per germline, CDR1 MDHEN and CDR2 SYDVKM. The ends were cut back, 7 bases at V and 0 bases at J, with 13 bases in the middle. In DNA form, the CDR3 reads TGTGCCAGCACACCACAGGGATATAGCAATCAGCCCCAGCATTTT. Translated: CASTPQGYSNQPQHF. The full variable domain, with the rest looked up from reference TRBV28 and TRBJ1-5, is DVKVTQSSRYLVKRTGEKVFLECVQDMDHENMFWYRQDPGLGLRLIYFSYDVKMKEKGDIPEGYSVSREKKERFSLILESASTNQTSMYLCASTPQGYSNQPQHFGDGTRLSIL.

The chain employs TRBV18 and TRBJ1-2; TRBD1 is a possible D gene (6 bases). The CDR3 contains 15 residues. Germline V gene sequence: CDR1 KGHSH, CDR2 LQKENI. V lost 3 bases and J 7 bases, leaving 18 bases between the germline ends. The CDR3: CASSPDQGILGGYTF. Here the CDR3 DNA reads TGTGCCAGCTCACCGGACCAGGGGATCCTTGGTGGCTACACCTTC.

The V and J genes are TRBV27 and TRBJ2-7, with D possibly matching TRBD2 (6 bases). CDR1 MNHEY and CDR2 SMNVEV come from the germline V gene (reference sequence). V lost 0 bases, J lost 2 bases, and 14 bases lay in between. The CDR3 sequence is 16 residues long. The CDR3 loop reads CASSLSAGLPAYEQYF. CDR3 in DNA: TGTGCCAGCAGTTTATCCGCGGGACTTCCAGCCTACGAGCAGTACTTC.

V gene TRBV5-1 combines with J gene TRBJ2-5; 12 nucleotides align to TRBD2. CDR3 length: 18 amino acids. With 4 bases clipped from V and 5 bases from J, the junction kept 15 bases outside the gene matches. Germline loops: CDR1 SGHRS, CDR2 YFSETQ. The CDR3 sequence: CASSPGGLAGGIGETQYF. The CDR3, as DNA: TGCGCCAGCAGCCCTGGAGGGCTAGCGGGAGGGATCGGGGAGACCCAGTACTTC.

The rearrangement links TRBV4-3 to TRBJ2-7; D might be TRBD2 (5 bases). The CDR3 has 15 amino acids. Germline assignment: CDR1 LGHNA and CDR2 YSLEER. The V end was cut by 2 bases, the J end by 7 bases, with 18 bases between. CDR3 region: CASSQNPHQSGEQYF. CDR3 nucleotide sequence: TGCGCCAGCAGCCAAAACCCACACCAGTCGGGAGAGCAGTACTTC.

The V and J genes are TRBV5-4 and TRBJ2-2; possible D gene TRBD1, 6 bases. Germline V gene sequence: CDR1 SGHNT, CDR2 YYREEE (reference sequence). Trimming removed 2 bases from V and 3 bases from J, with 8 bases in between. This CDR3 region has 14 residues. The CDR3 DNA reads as TGTGCCAGCAGCTTCAGGGGAGACACCGGGGAGCTGTTTTTT. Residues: CASSFRGDTGELFF.

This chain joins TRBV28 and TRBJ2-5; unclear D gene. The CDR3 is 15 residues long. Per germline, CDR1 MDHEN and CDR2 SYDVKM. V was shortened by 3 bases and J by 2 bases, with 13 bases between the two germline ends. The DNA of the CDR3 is TGTGCCAGCAGTTTGTTGGAAGGAGAGCAAGAGACCCAGTACTTC. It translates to CASSLLEGEQETQYF.

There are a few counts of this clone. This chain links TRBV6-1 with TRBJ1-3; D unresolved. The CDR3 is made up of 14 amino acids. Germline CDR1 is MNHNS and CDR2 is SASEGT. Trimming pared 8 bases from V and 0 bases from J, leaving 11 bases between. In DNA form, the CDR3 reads TGTGCCAGCGGAGGCTATAGCTCTGGAAACACCATATATTTT. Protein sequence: CASGGYSSGNTIYF.

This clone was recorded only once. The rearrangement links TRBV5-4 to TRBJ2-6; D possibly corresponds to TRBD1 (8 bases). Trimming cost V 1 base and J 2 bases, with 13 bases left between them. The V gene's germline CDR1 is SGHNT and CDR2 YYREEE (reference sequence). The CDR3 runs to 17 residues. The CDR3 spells CASSLTGGQAGANVLTF. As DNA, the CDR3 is TGTGCCAGCAGCTTGACGGGGGGACAGGCTGGGGCCAACGTCCTGACTTTC.

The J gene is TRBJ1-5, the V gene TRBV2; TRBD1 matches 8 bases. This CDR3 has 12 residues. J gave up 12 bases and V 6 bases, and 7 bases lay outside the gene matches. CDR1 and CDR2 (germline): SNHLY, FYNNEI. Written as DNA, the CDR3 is TGTGCCAGCAGGGACAGGGCAACGGGCCAGCATTTT. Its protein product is CASRDRATGQHF.

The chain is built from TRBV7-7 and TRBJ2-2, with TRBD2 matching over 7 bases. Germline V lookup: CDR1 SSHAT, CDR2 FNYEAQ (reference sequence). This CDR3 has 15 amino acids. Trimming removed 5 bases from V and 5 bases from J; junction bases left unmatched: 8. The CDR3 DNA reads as TGTGCCAGCAGCCCGGGCGGGAGCCGGACCGGGGAGCTGTTTTTT. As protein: CASSPGGSRTGELFF.

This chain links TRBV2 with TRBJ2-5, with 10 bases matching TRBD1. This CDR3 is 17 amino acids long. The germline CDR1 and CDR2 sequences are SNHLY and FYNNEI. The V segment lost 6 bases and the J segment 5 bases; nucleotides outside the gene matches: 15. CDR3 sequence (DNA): TGTGCCAGCAGAGGGACAGGGGCTGCGGTAATGGGTGAGACCCAGTACTTC. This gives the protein CASRGTGAAVMGETQYF.

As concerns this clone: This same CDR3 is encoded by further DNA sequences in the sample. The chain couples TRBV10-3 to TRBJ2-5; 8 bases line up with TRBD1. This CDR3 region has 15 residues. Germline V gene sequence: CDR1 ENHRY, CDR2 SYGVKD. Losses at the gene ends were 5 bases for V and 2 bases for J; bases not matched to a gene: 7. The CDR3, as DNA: TGTGCCATCAGTTCCGGGACAGGTGTACAAGAGACCCAGTACTTC. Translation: CAISSGTGVQETQYF.

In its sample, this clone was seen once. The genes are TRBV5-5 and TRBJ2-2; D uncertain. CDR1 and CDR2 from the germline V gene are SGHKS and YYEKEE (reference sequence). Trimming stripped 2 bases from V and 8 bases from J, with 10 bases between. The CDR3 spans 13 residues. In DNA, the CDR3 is TGTGCCAGCAGCTTAAGCCCCGCTGGGGAGCTGTTTTTT. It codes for CASSLSPAGELFF.

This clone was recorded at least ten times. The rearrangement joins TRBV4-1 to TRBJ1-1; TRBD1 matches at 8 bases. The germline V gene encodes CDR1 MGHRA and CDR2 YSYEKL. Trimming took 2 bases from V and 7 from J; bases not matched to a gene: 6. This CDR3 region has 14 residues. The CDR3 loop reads CASSQKGQDHEAFF. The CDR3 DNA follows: TGCGCCAGCAGCCAAAAGGGACAGGATCATGAAGCTTTCTTT.

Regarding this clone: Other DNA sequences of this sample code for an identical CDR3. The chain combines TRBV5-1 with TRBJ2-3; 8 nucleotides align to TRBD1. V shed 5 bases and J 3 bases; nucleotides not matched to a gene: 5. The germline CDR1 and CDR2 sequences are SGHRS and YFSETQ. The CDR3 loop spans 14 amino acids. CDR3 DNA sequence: TGCGCCAGCAGAGGGCAGGGGGCTACAGATACGCAGTATTTT. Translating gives CASRGQGATDTQYF.